The source of this TCR beta chain is a study of blood T cell repertoires in COVID-19. At the level of the study: Sample material is recorded as cDNA or gDNA derived from T cells, B-cell-depleted T cells, or PBMCs.

The CDR3 runs to 15 residues. V shed 2 bases and J 0 bases; nucleotides not matched to a gene: 0. Germline-derived CDR1 and CDR2 are SGHRS and YFSETQ. Those enrolled, adults aged 18 to 89 years, came from around 24 US areas. Cohorts were assigned according to the clinical history that participants reported. Recovered Cohort 3 donors showed two negative PCRs, clearance, or symptom resolution. Generated by immunoSEQ multiplex PCR, the TCRdb table keeps only in-frame clones and is missing some. Counted here are 110,000 to 150,000 clones, about nine tenths occurring once; the ten biggest clones make up around 4.5%.

Specimen: PBMCs or T cells enriched from blood (not recorded which). This TCR was recovered from a man aged 50-60 years who had recovered from COVID-19. The chain carries TRBV5-1 and TRBJ2-2; TRBD1 matches at 8 bases. The CDR3 is CASSLQGANTGELFF. In nucleotides, the CDR3 is TGCGCCAGCAGCTTACAGGGGGCGAACACCGGGGAGCTGTTTTTT.